The TCR beta chain under discussion was sequenced for a study of spatial heterogeneity in lung cancer (dated by TCRdb to about 2019). Notes on the research overall: Beta-chain transcripts were consistently detected in greater numbers than alpha-chain transcripts, which likely reflects a higher abundance of beta-chain transcripts. In the raw uncorrected reads, each unique combination of TCR and UMI appeared more than ten times on average. The study quantitatively compared TCR alpha and beta repertoires across multiple tumor regions, matched nontumor lung and blood in non-small cell lung cancer. Nonsynonymous mutation counts, determined by whole-exome sequencing of tumor tissue, were related to features of the TCR repertoire. At surgery, both alpha and beta chains were TCR-sequenced in fewer than 250 tumor regions, about 64 matched nontumor lung samples and some 60 PBMC samples.

Results and caveats for the whole study, not just this receptor: Confirming at a functional level the hypothesis that regional TCRs recognize regional mutations was considered to require additional single-cell paired TCR alpha and beta sequencing. Ubiquitous expanded tumor TCRs showed up in blood more often at tumor resection than at routine follow-up.

Library preparation used 5' RACE. Sequencing was carried out with a NextSeq 500. To allow correction of PCR and sequencing errors, the TCR library protocol tagged every TCR cDNA molecule with a unique molecular identifier. The original pipeline was this. Decombinator tools were used for TCR identification, UMI-based error correction and CDR3 extraction. TCRs above a frequency of 2 per 1,000, corresponding to the top 1% of the tumor frequency distribution, were defined as expanded. Renyi diversity was computed with the R vegan package after each repertoire had been subsampled 100 times to 5,000 TCRs. To build CDR3 similarity networks, amino acid triplet string-kernel similarity was used, and CDR3s were connected when their pairwise similarity was above 0.82. TCRdb reprocessed the public reads (quality trimming at Q25 with fastp, clone calling with MiXCR) and kept in-frame beta chains. A single entry per CDR3 protein holds the most common genes and DNA from its merged rows. For this entry, the V and J calls and clone size follow TCRdb and not the study's own pipeline. Within this sample are approximately 40,000 distinct CDR3 sequences, with less than 9% of them counted one time only. Clones ranked in the top ten supply roughly 28% of the sample.

In its sample, this clonotype was seen a few times. Its binding antigen is unknown. No quality values exist for individual bases; no much larger clone is one base distant. Sample time point, as interpreted from the label and publication: sample taken at primary tumor resection. Samples were obtained from 70 to 85 patients with early-stage, untreated non-small cell lung cancer from the lung TRACERx cohort. Whole RNA extracted from tumor and nontumor lung tissue, or from cryopreserved PBMC samples, was used for TCR sequencing without cell sorting. Only patients with enough RNA available from two or more tumor regions were chosen for TCR sequencing. This receptor was taken from a female donor with early-stage non-small cell lung cancer. The material was PBMCs, obtained at surgery.

CDR3 protein: CASSRSPGGSETQYF. The sequenced DNA: TGTGCCAGCAGCAGGAGTCCCGGGGGGTCAGAGACCCAGTACTTC. The V and J genes are TRBV2 and TRBJ2-5, and 7 junctional nucleotides match TRBD2. The CDR3, from cysteine to phenylalanine, totals 15 residues. Just CDR3 DNA is preserved here, 45 bases in frame from base 1. Sequences SNHLY (CDR1) and FYNNEI (CDR2) are obtained from the germline V gene. Trimmed from V: 6 bases; trimmed from J: 4 bases; junction bases lacking a gene match: 11.